A single sample gave rise to the 20 T cell receptor beta chains below, sequenced in a study of cytomegalovirus exposure and HLA in healthy donors. 13 Jbeta primers and 60 Vbeta primers were used for the PCR. Assay: immunoSEQ multiplex PCR; the TCRdb copy retains only in-frame clones and omits some. This sample carries about 95,000 clones, more than 60% of them seen once, and the ten largest clones take 10% to 11%. The sequencing sample was made of PBMCs. The source of these receptors is a man aged 18 to 29 in good health and CMV-seropositive.

DNA of the CDR3: TGTGCCAGCAGCTTAGATCGGGGGGGGTGGAACGAGCAGTACTTC. Its translation is CASSLDRGGWNEQYF. The V gene is TRBV11-2, the J gene TRBJ2-7; 8 nucleotides line up with TRBD2. Germline V gene lookup returns CDR1 SGHAT and CDR2 FQNNGV. This CDR3 has 15 residues. The V gene end was trimmed by 0 bases and the J gene end by 5 bases; junction bases not matched to a gene: 6.

The J gene is TRBJ1-2, the V gene TRBV7-3; TRBD1 matches 7 bases. Trimming at V came to 4 bases and at J to 7 bases, leaving 12 bases not matched to a gene. CDR3 length: 15 amino acids. Germline V gene sequence: CDR1 SGHTA, CDR2 FQGTGA. The DNA of the CDR3 is TGTGCCAGCAGCTCCTGGGTAGGGGGCAGAGGTGGCTACACCTTC. It is translated as CASSSWVGGRGGYTF.

This clone occurred a few times. The V call is TRBV7-9, the J call TRBJ2-7; TRBD2 matches at 7 bases. V gave up 5 bases and J gave up 5 bases; unmatched junction bases: 15. The CDR3 totals 16 residues. CDR1 is SEHNR, CDR2 FQNEAQ, per germline (reference sequence). This CDR3 is CASSPRVRTSPHEQYF. The CDR3 bases are TGTGCCAGCAGCCCTAGGGTCCGGACTAGTCCCCACGAGCAGTACTTC.

The J gene is TRBJ1-4, the V gene TRBV4-1; maybe TRBD1 (5 bases). The germline CDR1 and CDR2 sequences are MGHRA and YSYEKL. This CDR3 spans 21 amino acids. V dropped 4 bases and J dropped 4 bases, with 31 bases sitting between them. The CDR3 DNA sequence: TGCGCCAGCAGCCCCCTACGGTCTGAGGGACTTCAGGGATCAATTAATGAAAAACTGTTTTTT. Protein product: CASSPLRSEGLQGSINEKLFF.

The genes are TRBV6-6 and TRBJ1-2; 7 bases agree with TRBD1. This CDR3 spans 14 amino acids. Germline V gene sequence: CDR1 MNHNY, CDR2 SVGAGI (reference sequence). Trimming at V came to 6 bases and at J to 0 bases, leaving 4 bases not matched to a gene. CDR3 in DNA: TGTGCCAGCAGCTTTGGGACAGCTAACTATGGCTACACCTTC. The encoded protein is CASSFGTANYGYTF.

This chain uses TRBV28 with TRBJ1-5, with D tentatively TRBD1 (5 bases). Germline V CDR1 and CDR2: MDHEN, SYDVKM. The V and J ends lost 3 bases and 0 bases respectively, with 24 bases between them. The CDR3 is made up of 20 amino acids. In DNA, the CDR3 is TGTGCCAGCAGTTTGTTCTCATATAGTACCGGGGGATATAGCAATCAGCCCCAGCATTTT. It translates to CASSLFSYSTGGYSNQPQHF.

V usage is TRBV7-3 and J usage is TRBJ2-1; 9 positions agree with TRBD2. The V and J ends lost 4 bases and 4 bases, in that order; junction bases with no gene match: 8. There are 16 residues in the CDR3. From germline, CDR1 is SGHTA and CDR2 FQGTGA. The CDR3 nucleotides read TGTGCCAGCAGCTCGCGGGGGGGCCGAGGTTACAATGAGCAGTTCTTC. It encodes CASSSRGGRGYNEQFF.

V gene TRBV25-1 combines with J gene TRBJ2-7; D is undetermined. CDR1 is MGHDK and CDR2 is SYGVNS in the germline V gene. The CDR3 runs to 12 residues. Trimming shortened V by 4 bases and J by 1 base, and 5 bases separated the two germline ends. The CDR3 nucleotides read TGTGCCAGCAGTGCCAATTCCTACGAGCAGTACTTC. Encoded protein: CASSANSYEQYF.

V gene TRBV6-1 combines with J gene TRBJ1-5; weak D call: TRBD1 (6 bases). Germline-derived CDR1 and CDR2 are MNHNS and SASEGT. V shed 5 bases and J shed 2 bases, with 10 bases lying between them. This CDR3 has 14 residues. DNA of the CDR3: TGTGCCAGCAGTCAGGGGTTCGGCAATCAGCCCCAGCATTTT. Residues: CASSQGFGNQPQHF.

On this clone: The junction departs from the called germline gene at one end, perhaps through a read error. The chain links TRBV29-1 to TRBJ2-5, with a weak D call TRBD1 (5 bases). Germline CDR1 and CDR2: SQVTM and ANQGSEA. The CDR3 extends over 14 amino acids. CDR3 nucleotide sequence: TGCAGCTTTGAAGGATTAGGGGAAGAAGAGACCCAGTACTTC. Translating gives CSFEGLGEEETQYF.

This clone showed up just once. J is TRBJ2-7 and V is TRBV15, with TRBD1 matching 10 bases. With V trimmed by 4 bases and J by 6 bases, 21 bases remained unmatched. The CDR3 loop spans 19 amino acids. Germline CDR1 is LNHNV and CDR2 is YYDKDF (reference sequence). CDR3 DNA sequence: TGTGCCACCAGCAACCCTACCCCGGACATGAGGACAGGGGGGCTCGAGCAGTACTTC. Translation gives CATSNPTPDMRTGGLEQYF.

The genes are TRBV7-3 and TRBJ2-1; 10 nucleotides line up with TRBD2. The germline V gene has CDR1 SGHTA and CDR2 FQGTGA. The length of the CDR3 is 19 residues. V gave up 1 base and J gave up 2 bases; unmatched junction bases: 11. CDR3 in DNA: TGTGCCAGCAGCTTAAGACGGACTAGCGGCCTGTCGCCCTACAATGAGCAGTTCTTC. Encoded protein: CASSLRRTSGLSPYNEQFF. The entire variable domain, with the rest obtained from reference TRBV7-3 and TRBJ2-1, is as follows: GAGVSQTPSNKVTEKGKYVELRCDPISGHTALYWYRQSLGQGPEFLIYFQGTGAADDSGLPNDRFFAVRPEGSVSTLKIQRTERGDSAVYLCASSLRRTSGLSPYNEQFFGPGTRLTVL.

The chain couples TRBV5-4 to TRBJ1-2; D may be TRBD1 (5 bases). This CDR3 spans 14 amino acids. CDR1 SGHNT and CDR2 YYREEE come from the germline V gene (reference sequence). V was shortened by 0 bases and J by 7 bases, with 13 bases between the two germline ends. In DNA form, the CDR3 reads TGTGCCAGCAGCTTGGATGGAGGGGCTGGTGGCTACACCTTC. Its protein is CASSLDGGAGGYTF.

This sequence joins TRBV29-1 and TRBJ2-4; TRBD2 might be the D (5 bases). Germline values: CDR1 SQVTM, CDR2 ANQGSEA. This CDR3 comprises 13 residues. V was clipped by 6 bases and J by 10 bases, with 19 bases between them. Written as DNA, the CDR3 is TGCAGCGTGGGTTTTGAGGGTCGGGCTATTCAGTACTTC. This translates into CSVGFEGRAIQYF. The full variable domain, with the rest looked up from reference TRBV29-1 and TRBJ2-4, is SAVISQKPSRDICQRGTSLTIQCQVDSQVTMMFWYRQQPGQSLTLIATANQGSEATYESGFVIDKFPISRPNLTFSTLTVSNMSPEDSSIYLCSVGFEGRAIQYFGAGTRLSVL.

This clone was found a few times. This chain links TRBV7-6 with TRBJ2-1; tentatively, D is TRBD2 (5 bases). CDR1 and CDR2 from the germline V gene are SGHVS and FNYEAQ. The CDR3 consists of 13 residues. V was cut by 5 bases and J by 7 bases, with 12 bases left in between. The CDR3 DNA follows: TGTGCCAGCAGCACCACTAGTTTTAATGAGCAGTTCTTC. Its translation is CASSTTSFNEQFF.

The V and J genes are TRBV2 and TRBJ2-3, with 11 nucleotides matching TRBD2. Germline loops: CDR1 SNHLY, CDR2 FYNNEI. V was pared by 0 bases and J by 2 bases, with 7 bases of the junction left unmatched. CDR3 length: 18 residues. As DNA, the CDR3 is TGTGCCAGCAGTGAAGCATCGCTAGCGGGGGGAATCACAGATACGCAGTATTTT. Translated: CASSEASLAGGITDTQYF.

The chain combines TRBV2 with TRBJ2-7, with 8 positions matching TRBD2. The CDR3 sequence is 12 residues long. Germline V CDR1 and CDR2: SNHLY, FYNNEI. V gave up 8 bases and J gave up 3 bases; unmatched junction bases: 3. This CDR3 is CASSREGYEQYF. CDR3 coding DNA: TGTGCCAGCTCTCGGGAGGGCTACGAGCAGTACTTC.

This rearrangement joins TRBV7-8 to TRBJ2-5; 7 bases align to TRBD1. V lost 1 base to trimming and J lost 2 bases; unmatched junction nucleotides: 1. The CDR3 contains 14 residues. Germline V gene lookup returns CDR1 SGHVS and CDR2 FQNEAQ. The CDR3 coding sequence is TGTGCCAGCAGCTTAGGGGACAGTCAAGAGACCCAGTACTTC. Translating gives CASSLGDSQETQYF.

The genes are TRBV5-1 and TRBJ2-7; 7 bases are a match to TRBD1. The CDR3 length is 16 residues. Looked up from germline, CDR1 is SGHRS and CDR2 is YFSETQ. J lost 2 bases, V lost 4 bases, and 12 bases had no gene match. DNA of the CDR3: TGCGCCAGCAGCGACACGGACAGGTTCCCCCCCTACGAGCAGTACTTC. This sequence encodes CASSDTDRFPPYEQYF.

Here the CDR3 DNA reads TGTGCCAGCAGCATCCTAGATGGCCCCTCCTACGAGCAGTACTTC. It codes for CASSILDGPSYEQYF. This chain uses TRBV9 with TRBJ2-7; D unclear. CDR3 length: 15 amino acids. Germline lookup yields CDR1 SGDLS and CDR2 YYNGEE. V dropped 4 bases and J dropped 0 bases, with 14 bases sitting between them.